The present TCR beta chain was sequenced within a study of T cells after yellow fever vaccination. This clonotype was detected once. As yet, its antigen is unknown. Trimming stripped 6 bases from V and 12 bases from J, with 21 bases between. In germline, CDR1 is MNHEY, CDR2 SMNVEV (reference sequence). The CDR3 has 14 amino acids. Study results and limitations: The booster saw the reappearance of most primary-vaccination clones (approximately 97% CD4, 88% CD8).

TCRdb processed the 5' RACE reads anew with MiXCR; each CDR3 protein has one entry. The data hold some 390,000 distinct CDR3 sequences, with over 15% observed a single time. The material sequenced was PBMCs, taken before the yellow fever booster vaccination. V gene TRBV27 combines with J gene TRBJ2-1, with D perhaps matching TRBD1 (5 bases). The TCR sequence derives from a man aged 18 to 35 who received the YFV17D yellow fever vaccine. CDR3 sequence: CASRWGTGPATQFF. The DNA for the CDR3 is TGTGCCAGCAGATGGGGTACAGGACCCGCCACGCAGTTCTTC.